What follows are 16 T cell receptor beta chains derived from one specimen sequenced in a study of blood T cell repertoires in COVID-19. Clones were sequenced by immunoSEQ multiplex PCR, and TCRdb holds only the in-frame ones, with some missing. This sample has about 220,000 clones, with 88% found just once. What was sequenced was PBMCs or T cells enriched from blood (not recorded which). Source of these receptors: a woman in her forties or fifties with acute COVID-19.

The V call is TRBV7-6, the J call TRBJ2-1; 11 nucleotides match TRBD2. Trimming at V came to 3 bases and at J to 7 bases, leaving 8 bases not matched to a gene. This CDR3 has 16 amino acids. The germline V gene encodes CDR1 SGHVS and CDR2 FNYEAQ. In DNA, the CDR3 is TGTGCCAGCAGCTTGAAGGTTGGGACTAGCGGAAATGAGCAGTTCTTC. This codes for CASSLKVGTSGNEQFF. Full variable domain (remainder filled in from reference TRBV7-6 and TRBJ2-1): GAGVSQSPRYKVTKRGQDVALRCDPISGHVSLYWYRQALGQGPEFLTYFNYEAQQDKSGLPNDRFSAERPEGSISTLTIQRTEQRDSAMYRCASSLKVGTSGNEQFFGPGTRLTVL.

The chain joins TRBV13 to TRBJ2-7; TRBD1 matches at 9 bases. The junction had 1 base not matched to a gene; V was cut back by 2 bases and J by 2 bases. The V gene's germline CDR1 is PRHDT and CDR2 FYEKMQ (reference sequence). This CDR3 comprises 14 residues. The CDR3: CASSLRTGAYEQYF. Written as DNA, the CDR3 is TGTGCCAGCAGCTTAAGGACAGGGGCCTACGAGCAGTACTTC.

This chain uses TRBV5-5 with TRBJ1-3; D is possibly TRBD1 (6 bases). Trimming cost V 3 bases and J 0 bases, with 16 bases left between them. From germline, CDR1 is SGHKS and CDR2 YYEKEE (reference sequence). This CDR3 has 17 residues. The DNA for the CDR3 is TGTGCCAGCAGCTATACAGGGAAACCCCTCTCTGGAAACACCATATATTTT. Protein: CASSYTGKPLSGNTIYF.

The chain employs TRBV5-1 and TRBJ2-3; perhaps TRBD2 as D (7 bases). The CDR3 spans 15 residues. Trimming pared 1 base from V and 4 bases from J, leaving 13 bases between. CDR1 and CDR2 (germline): SGHRS, YFSETQ. The DNA of the CDR3 is TGCGCCAGCAGCTTGCATAGGGGGGGACCAGATACGCAGTATTTT. As protein: CASSLHRGGPDTQYF. Full variable domain (outside the CDR3, taken from reference TRBV5-1 and TRBJ2-3): KAGVTQTPRYLIKTRGQQVTLSCSPISGHRSVSWYQQTPGQGLQFLFEYFSETQRNKGNFPGRFSGRQFSNSRSEMNVSTLELGDSALYLCASSLHRGGPDTQYFGPGTRLTVL.

The chain has TRBV5-3 and TRBJ1-2; a possible D gene is TRBD1 (5 bases). TRBV5-3 is sorted into the ORF group, with uncertain function. Trimming removed 4 bases at V and 4 bases at J, with 14 bases between. This CDR3 spans 14 amino acids. CDR3 amino acids: CARSPRRAPYGYTF. As DNA, the CDR3 is TGTGCCAGAAGCCCTCGCAGGGCCCCCTATGGCTACACCTTC.

This chain uses TRBV28 with TRBJ1-1, with no clear D. The CDR3 has 14 amino acids. In germline, CDR1 is MDHEN, CDR2 SYDVKM. Trimming pared 3 bases from V and 7 bases from J, leaving 15 bases between. This chain's CDR3 is CASSFPGGFGEAFF. The CDR3 coding sequence is TGTGCCAGCAGTTTTCCAGGAGGCTTTGGTGAAGCTTTCTTT.

The rearrangement links TRBV4-1 to TRBJ1-2; no clear D gene. The V gene's germline CDR1 is MGHRA and CDR2 YSYEKL. The CDR3 sequence is 15 residues long. The V end lost 0 bases, the J end lost 6 bases, and 14 bases lay between the germline ends. The CDR3 region has the DNA TGCGCCAGCAGCCAAGATTTCGCGCGTCCGGATGGCTACACCTTC. It translates to CASSQDFARPDGYTF.

This chain joins TRBV5-4 and TRBJ2-7, with 7 bases lining up with TRBD1. Germline V gene sequence: CDR1 SGHNT, CDR2 YYREEE (reference sequence). J gave up 3 bases and V 7 bases, and 4 bases lay outside the gene matches. The CDR3 totals 12 residues. The CDR3 protein is CASGRQGYEQYF. In DNA form, the CDR3 reads TGTGCCAGCGGCAGACAGGGCTACGAGCAGTACTTC.

The V gene is TRBV18, the J gene TRBJ2-1; D unresolved. Germline lookup yields CDR1 KGHSH and CDR2 LQKENI. There are 13 residues in the CDR3. V lost 6 bases and J 7 bases, leaving 13 bases between the germline ends. The CDR3 DNA follows: TGTGCCAGCTCTCCTCTCGAAGCAAATGAGCAGTTCTTC. This gives the protein CASSPLEANEQFF.

The chain couples TRBV5-1 to TRBJ2-7, with TRBD2 as a possible D gene (6 bases). Germline CDR1 is SGHRS and CDR2 is YFSETQ. This CDR3 region has 14 residues. The V and J ends lost 0 bases and 5 bases respectively, with 12 bases between them. The CDR3 is CASSLGAGRDEQYF. Written as DNA, the CDR3 is TGCGCCAGCAGCTTGGGCGCGGGGCGCGACGAGCAGTACTTC.

This clone was observed a single time. The chain has TRBV7-6 and TRBJ1-6; perhaps TRBD1 as D (5 bases). The CDR3 runs 15 residues. Germline V gene lookup returns CDR1 SGHVS and CDR2 FNYEAQ. V gave up 2 bases and J gave up 5 bases, with 10 bases separating them. The CDR3 DNA reads as TGTGCCAGCAGCTTATTTCGGGGGAATAATTCACCCCTCCACTTT. Amino acids: CASSLFRGNNSPLHF.

The chain combines TRBV7-8 with TRBJ2-5; tentative D call: TRBD1 (6 bases). Germline lookup yields CDR1 SGHVS and CDR2 FQNEAQ. V lost 5 bases to trimming and J lost 3 bases, with 22 bases between them. The CDR3 contains 17 residues. The CDR3 protein is CASSPRALLDSEETQYF. In DNA, the CDR3 is TGTGCCAGCAGCCCTCGAGCCCTCTTGGACAGCGAAGAGACCCAGTACTTC.

The chain combines TRBV4-1 with TRBJ2-1, with a possible D match to TRBD2 (6 bases). Germline loops: CDR1 MGHRA, CDR2 YSYEKL. V lost 4 bases to trimming and J lost 3 bases, with 22 bases between them. The CDR3 totals 18 residues. In DNA form, the CDR3 reads TGCGCCAGCAGCCCCATAATCGGTAGGACTACGTTCTACAATGAGCAGTTCTTC. Protein product: CASSPIIGRTTFYNEQFF.

V gene TRBV6-5 combines with J gene TRBJ2-7, with D tentatively TRBD2 (5 bases). Trimming stripped 8 bases from V and 3 bases from J, with 14 bases between. Germline loops: CDR1 MNHEY, CDR2 SVGAGI. The CDR3 is 13 amino acids. This CDR3 is CASSLRGYYEQYF. In nucleotides, the CDR3 is TGTGCCAGCTCCTTACGGGGATACTACGAGCAGTACTTC.

This clone showed up just once. The gene calls are TRBV28 and TRBJ2-7; 10 nucleotides align to TRBD1. The CDR3 is 12 residues long. The junction had 1 base not matched to a gene; V was cut back by 9 bases and J by 2 bases. Germline lookup yields CDR1 MDHEN and CDR2 SYDVKM. This CDR3 is CASGTGAYEQYF. CDR3 sequence (DNA): TGTGCCAGTGGGACAGGGGCCTACGAGCAGTACTTC.

The CDR3 protein is CASSPGLGHNEQFF. The CDR3, as DNA: TGTGCCAGCAGCCCGGGACTGGGACACAATGAGCAGTTCTTC. V usage is TRBV9 and J usage is TRBJ2-1; weak D call: TRBD2 (6 bases). Trimming shortened V by 4 bases and J by 5 bases, and 13 bases separated the two germline ends. The CDR3 extends over 14 amino acids. Germline lookup yields CDR1 SGDLS and CDR2 YYNGEE.